The source of this TCR beta chain is a study of brain T cells in children with intractable seizures. Only one count was recorded for this clone. Other DNA sequences in this specimen translate into the identical CDR3. V gave up 1 base and J gave up 2 bases, with 6 bases separating them. The CDR3 is 14 amino acids. Germline CDR1 is SGHTA and CDR2 is FQGTGA. The time point is: blood from clinic visit 5 months post-surgery; TSC patient then seizure free. Assay: immunoSEQ multiplex PCR; the TCRdb copy retains only in-frame clones and omits some. This sample has about 340,000 clones, with about 93% found just once.

The material sequenced was peripheral blood, taken roughly 5 months after surgery. The source is a boy in the first two years of life with tuberous sclerosis and intractable seizures. This chain connects TRBV7-3 to TRBJ2-1; D unresolved. The CDR3 DNA follows: TGTGCCAGCAGCTTAAACGGTGCCTACAATGAGCAGTTCTTC. It translates to CASSLNGAYNEQFF.